The present T cell receptor beta chain was sequenced within a study of molecular identifiers for immune sequencing clone quantification. Naive CD8 libraries came from around 20,000 to 990,000 sorted cells with 10%, 30% or 50% RNA. On this clonotype itself: This could be a read error, since a much larger clone is one nucleotide away.

Each CDR3 protein gets one entry after TCRdb re-called the PCR reads with MiXCR. The table has about 640,000 distinct CDR3 sequences, 20% seen once. Germline trimming cut 0 bases from V and 2 bases from J; bases unmatched to any gene: 8. CDR3 size: 18 residues. In germline, CDR1 is LGHNA, CDR2 YSLEER. This chain links TRBV4-3 with TRBJ2-3; 10 bases align to TRBD2. The receptor's source is a human donor in good health. Some libraries in this study had Jurkat cell RNA spiked in. Specimen: naive CD8+ T cells from blood, with Jurkat cell RNA spiked in. Indicated subset: FACS-sorted CD8+CD4-CCR7+CD45RA+ naive T cells. CDR3 DNA sequence: TGCGCCAGCAGCCAAGAAGAGGCTAGCGGGGGAAACACAGATACGCAGTATTTT. Amino acids: CASSQEEASGGNTDTQYF.